This is a list of T cell receptor beta chains from one sample in a study of OX40 agonist ivuxolimab in advanced cancers. Sequencing was performed with immunoSEQ multiplex PCR; in TCRdb, only in-frame clones are kept and a portion is missing. The sample has 91,000 or so clones, over 75% seen once. The sequencing used CD4+ or CD8+ T cells sorted from blood, collected in a trial of the OX40 agonist ivuxolimab. The receptors come from an adult with an advanced solid tumor such as melanoma, head and neck, liver or kidney cancer. CDR3s include the opening cysteine and the closing phenylalanine or tryptophan. Not all rows give a size; the values are once, few, many and, for expanded clones, a class.

TRBJ1-1 | TRBV10-3 | . | CAISVDGNTEAFF
TRBJ1-2 | TRBV19 | . | CASSTGINYGYTF
TRBJ1-5 | TRBV7-2 | few | CASSMTGNQPQHF
TRBJ1-1 | TRBV9 | . | CASSFSGTTDTEAFF
TRBJ2-7 | TRBV7-9 | . | CASRTAGEEQYF
TRBJ2-7 | TRBV27 | . | CARLAFTYEQYF
TRBJ2-3 | TRBV7-3 | . | CASSSGTSGSGGTDTQYF
TRBJ2-2 | TRBV5-1 | . | CASRPLGTWNTGELFF
TRBJ2-3 | TRBV7-9 | . | CASSFTSGSDTQYF
TRBJ1-2 | TRBV25-1 | . | CASSDPYRGSYGYTF
TRBJ2-5 | TRBV5-8 | . | CASRQRTGEETQYF
TRBJ1-5 | TRBV7-9 | . | CASQGGARDQPQHF
TRBJ1-1 | TRBV7-2 | . | CASSPLQVTRSTEAFF
TRBJ1-2 | TRBV19 | . | CASWDRVYGYTF
TRBJ2-7 | TRBV15 | . | CATSSWSGSYEQYF
TRBJ2-3 | TRBV10-1 | . | CASPQTGVVDTQYF
TRBJ2-7 | TRBV5-5 | . | CASSPAGGPYEQYF
TRBJ2-2 | TRBV19 | . | CASSIGVLPLLTGELFF
TRBJ2-3 | TRBV6-5 | . | CASSQGTGPDTQYF
TRBJ1-5 | TRBV16 | few | CASSPHHQPQHF
TRBJ2-3 | TRBV5-1 | . | CASSFLAGTTDTQYF
TRBJ2-7 | TRBV10-3 | . | CAISDGYEQYF
TRBJ1-4 | TRBV28 | . | CASSPSHFVREKLFF
TRBJ2-7 | TRBV5-1 | . | CASSPLAGDYEQYF
TRBJ2-5 | TRBV4-1 | . | CASSLTQQETQYF
TRBJ1-2 | TRBV6-1 | once | CASSEGTGIYGYTF
TRBJ1-1 | TRBV4-2 | . | CASSQGGAGANTEAFF
TRBJ2-1 | TRBV13 | . | CASRKASGSYNEQFF
TRBJ2-1 | TRBV6-5 | . | CASSYSMGQGPGEQFF
TRBJ2-5 | TRBV28 | . | CASSLRGLATQYF
TRBJ2-1 | TRBV5-1 | . | CASTEAGTSPVDEQFF
TRBJ2-7 | TRBV18 | . | CASSRDRDEQYF
TRBJ2-2 | TRBV4-1 | . | CASSRTGANTGELFF
TRBJ2-2 | TRBV7-2 | . | CANREGGNTGELFF
TRBJ1-1 | TRBV7-6 | . | CASSLSYANTEAFF
TRBJ1-2 | TRBV2 | . | CASSQDRGNYGYTF
TRBJ1-5 | TRBV30 | . | CAWSTDTNQPQHF
TRBJ1-5 | TRBV7-8 | . | CASSLLNQPQHF
TRBJ1-3 | TRBV6-1 | . | CASSPSGGPGNTIYF
TRBJ1-3 | TRBV6-5 | . | CASSYSRGAGGNTIYF
TRBJ2-7 | TRBV19 | . | CASSGTGGASGEQYF
TRBJ2-7 | TRBV7-2 | . | CASSLGTNTYEQYF
TRBJ1-2 | TRBV7-9 | . | CASSLAGSNYGYTF
TRBJ1-4 | TRBV7-3 | . | CASSLLEGGGEKLFF
TRBJ2-7 | TRBV7-9 | . | CASSFSGSSYEQYF
TRBJ1-4 | TRBV5-1 | . | CASSPGMGATTNEKLFF
TRBJ2-7 | TRBV2 | . | CASRPGQNYYEQYF
TRBJ1-2 | TRBV27 | . | CASSDGRGRYGYTF
TRBJ2-1 | TRBV9 | . | CASSFGQGAGYNEQFF
TRBJ2-1 | TRBV5-1 | . | CASSQNSGSFYNEQFF
TRBJ1-1 | TRBV5-6 | . | CAPPGPDGEAFF
TRBJ2-3 | TRBV5-4 | . | CASSSGRDARTDTQYF
TRBJ1-4 | TRBV19 | . | CASRSRGLIEKLFF
TRBJ2-3 | TRBV10-3 | . | CAISRTSGEVDTQYF